This T cell receptor beta chain is from a study of T cell repertoires in cytomegalovirus infection. Study information: Recently described HLA-C-restricted plus well-studied HLA-B-restricted CMV epitopes were used. Public TCR beta signature analysis indicated the presence of both CMV infection and matching HLA type. The study, taken as a whole, reports: Totalled public TCR beta family frequency picked out people who carried CMV plus the relevant HLA. What dominated the ex vivo response were HLA-C-restricted CMV-specific TCR beta clonotypes.

V lost 8 bases and J 5 bases, leaving 21 bases between the germline ends. CDR1 and CDR2 (germline): MNHNS, SASEGT. The CDR3 length is 15 residues. TCRdb itself ran the reads through MiXCR, one entry per CDR3 protein. The data show approximately 910,000 distinct CDR3 sequences, approximately 31% seen once. Note on this clonotype: Its antigen is currently unknown. Here the CDR3 omits its conserved ending phenylalanine or tryptophan, so a read error is the likely source.

The chain recombines TRBV6-1 with TRBJ2-5, with D possibly TRBD1 on 5 matching bases. Sequenced material: cultured CD8+ T cells from PBMCs, taken from culture after CMV antigen stimulation. This receptor was identified in a human donor in good health (CMV status not recorded). Some clones in this sample may be carry-over from other donors' samples. The CDR3 nucleotides are TGTGCCAGCTCAAATACATGGGCAGGGATGGAGACCCAGTACTCC. Its protein product is CASSNTWAGMETQYS.